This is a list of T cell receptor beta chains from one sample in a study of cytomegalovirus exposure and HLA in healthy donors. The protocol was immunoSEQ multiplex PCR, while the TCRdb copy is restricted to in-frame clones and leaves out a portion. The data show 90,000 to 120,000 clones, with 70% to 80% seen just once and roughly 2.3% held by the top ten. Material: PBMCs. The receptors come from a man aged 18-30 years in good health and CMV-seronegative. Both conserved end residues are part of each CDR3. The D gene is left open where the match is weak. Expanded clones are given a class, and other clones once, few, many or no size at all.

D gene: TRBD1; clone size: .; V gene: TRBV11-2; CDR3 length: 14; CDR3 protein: CASSSGGSYNEQFF
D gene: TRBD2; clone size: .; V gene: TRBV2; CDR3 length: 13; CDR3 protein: CASTGRGGETQYF
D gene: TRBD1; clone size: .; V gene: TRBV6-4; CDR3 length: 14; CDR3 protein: CASRPGQGVSPLHF
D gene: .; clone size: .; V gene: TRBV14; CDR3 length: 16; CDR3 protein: CASSQIFGLTSSPLHF
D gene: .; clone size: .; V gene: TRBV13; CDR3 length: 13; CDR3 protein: CASSPPGTDEQFF
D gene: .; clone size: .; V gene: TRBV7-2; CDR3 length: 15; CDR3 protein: CASSPVLSGANVLTF
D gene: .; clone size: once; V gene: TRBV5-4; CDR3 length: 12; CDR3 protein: CASSPLGPGYPF
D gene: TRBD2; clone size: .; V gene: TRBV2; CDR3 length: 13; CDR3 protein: CASAGRLAGELFF
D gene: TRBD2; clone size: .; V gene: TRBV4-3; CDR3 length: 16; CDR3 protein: CASSQLSGGPGDTQYF
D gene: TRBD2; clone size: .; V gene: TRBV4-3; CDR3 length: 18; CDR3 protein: CASSQDLGGGAIADTQYF
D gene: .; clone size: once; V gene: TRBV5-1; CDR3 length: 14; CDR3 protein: CASSRVDGGLGYTF
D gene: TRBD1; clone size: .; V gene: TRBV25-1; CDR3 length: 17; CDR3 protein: CASSEYMGTGRAETQYF
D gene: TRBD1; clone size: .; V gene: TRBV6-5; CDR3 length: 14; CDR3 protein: CASSKQGAVRELFF
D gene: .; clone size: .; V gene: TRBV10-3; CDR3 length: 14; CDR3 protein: CAISRDLNTDTQYF
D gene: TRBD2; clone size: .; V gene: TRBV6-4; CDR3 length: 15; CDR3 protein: CASSETSGGTDTQYF
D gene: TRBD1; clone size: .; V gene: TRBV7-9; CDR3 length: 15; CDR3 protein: CASSSTGTEPETQYF
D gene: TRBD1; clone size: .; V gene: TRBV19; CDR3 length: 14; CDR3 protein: CASSRTGDNSPLHF
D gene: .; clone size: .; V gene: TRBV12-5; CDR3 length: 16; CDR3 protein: CASGLAVGQLNTEAFF
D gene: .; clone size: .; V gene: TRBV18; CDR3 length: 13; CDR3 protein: CASSPLLTDTQYF
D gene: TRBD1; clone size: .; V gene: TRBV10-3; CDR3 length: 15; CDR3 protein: CAIRTGQGMNTEAFF
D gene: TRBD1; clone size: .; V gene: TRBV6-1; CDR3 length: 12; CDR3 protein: CAGTGDTYGYTF
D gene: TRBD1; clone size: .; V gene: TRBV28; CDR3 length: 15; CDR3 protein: CASSTSGTGRTEAFF
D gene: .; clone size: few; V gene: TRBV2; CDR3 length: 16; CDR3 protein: CASSETGTLPGTEAFF
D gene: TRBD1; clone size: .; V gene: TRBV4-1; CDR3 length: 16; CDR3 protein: CASSQDWTGGRDTQYF
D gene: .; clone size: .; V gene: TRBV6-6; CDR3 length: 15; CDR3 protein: CASSYSSEFPSVQYF
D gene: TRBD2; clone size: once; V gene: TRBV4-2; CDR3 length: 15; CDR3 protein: CASSEGLGAKNIQYF
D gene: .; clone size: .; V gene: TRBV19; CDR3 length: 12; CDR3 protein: CASSTRAEKLFF
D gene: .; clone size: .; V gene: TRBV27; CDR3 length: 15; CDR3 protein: CASSLSRRGNQPQHF
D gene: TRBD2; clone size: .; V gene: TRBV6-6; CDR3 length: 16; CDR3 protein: CASSYSGGGAFETQYF
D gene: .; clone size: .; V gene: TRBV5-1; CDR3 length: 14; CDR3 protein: CASSPEVANYGYPF
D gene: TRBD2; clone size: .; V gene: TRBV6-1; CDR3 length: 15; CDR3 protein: CASSRTSSNTGELFF
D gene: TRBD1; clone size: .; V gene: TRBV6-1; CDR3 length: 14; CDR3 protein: CASTPGQDVNEQYF